The 27 T cell receptor beta chains presented below share a single source sample, sequenced in a study of blood T cell repertoires in COVID-19. Produced via immunoSEQ multiplex PCR; TCRdb's table is partial and in-frame only. This sample has about 220,000 clones, with around 80% found just once. The sequencing input was peripheral blood. The receptors were sampled from a human donor in a cohort sampled during active COVID-19.

This clone showed up just a few times. The chain has TRBV27 and TRBJ1-1; D possibly corresponds to TRBD1 (5 bases). Looked up from germline, CDR1 is MNHEY and CDR2 is SMNVEV (reference sequence). This CDR3 is built from 15 residues. Trimming took 0 bases from V and 6 from J, leaving 14 bases between them. In nucleotides, the CDR3 is TGTGCCAGCAGTTTATCCCCAGGGTCGAAGGCTGAAGCTTTCTTT. Protein product: CASSLSPGSKAEAFF.

Points on this clone: Because the CDR3's place on the DNA is in doubt, the DNA is left out and the CDR3 is given as listed by TCRdb. V and J are TRBV21-1 and TRBJ2-7; TRBD1 is the table's D call, not checked against the DNA. TRBV21-1 is recorded as a pseudogene. The CDR3 numbers 13 amino acids, ends counted. The CDR3 reads CASWGTGSYEQYF.

The genes are TRBV6-1 and TRBJ1-5; D is undetermined. The CDR3 has 16 amino acids. V was cut by 2 bases and J by 1 base, with 12 bases left in between. Germline V gene data show CDR1 as MNHNS and CDR2 as SASEGT. The CDR3 region is CASSELALTSNQPQHF. DNA of the CDR3: TGTGCCAGCAGTGAATTAGCGCTTACGAGCAATCAGCCCCAGCATTTT.

This clone appeared once. Written as DNA, the CDR3 is TGTGCCAGCTCACCACTCGCGGGGGGGAATCAGCCCCAGCATTTT. This codes for CASSPLAGGNQPQHF. The rearrangement links TRBV18 to TRBJ1-5, with D perhaps matching TRBD1 (5 bases). Trimming pared 1 base from V and 4 bases from J, leaving 11 bases between. The CDR3 contains 15 residues. CDR1 KGHSH and CDR2 LQKENI come from the germline V gene.

Only one count was recorded for this clone. The rearrangement joins TRBV11-2 to TRBJ2-7; the D gene is possibly TRBD2 (5 bases). The CDR3 length is 13 residues. Deletions cut 2 bases from V and 2 bases from J, with 7 bases between. Germline-derived CDR1 and CDR2 are SGHAT and FQNNGV. CDR3 bases: TGTGCCAGCAGCTTAATGGGAGCCTACGAGCAGTACTTC. Translating gives CASSLMGAYEQYF.

This clone has just a few counts. This chain's CDR3 is CASSSRQGVLDTQYF. In nucleotides, the CDR3 is TGTGCCAGCAGCTCCCGACAGGGTGTGTTAGATACGCAGTATTTT. V usage is TRBV7-6 and J usage is TRBJ2-3; TRBD1 agrees at 7 bases. The CDR3 is made up of 15 amino acids. J gave up 5 bases and V 4 bases, and 9 bases lay outside the gene matches. Germline V lookup: CDR1 SGHVS, CDR2 FNYEAQ.

The rearrangement joins TRBV28 to TRBJ1-1; 7 bases fit TRBD1. V lost 5 bases, J lost 10 bases, and 13 bases stayed unmatched. Germline V CDR1 and CDR2: MDHEN, SYDVKM. The CDR3 is 14 residues long. The CDR3 region has the DNA TGTGCCAGCAGTCGAGGGACAGCCCCTACCGGAGCTTTCTTT. It encodes CASSRGTAPTGAFF.

This chain uses TRBV5-6 with TRBJ2-7; TRBD1 agrees at 7 bases. The CDR3 length is 14 residues. The germline CDR1 and CDR2 sequences are SGHDT and YYEEEE. Losses at the gene ends were 2 bases for V and 5 bases for J; bases not matched to a gene: 7. CDR3 region: CASSFGQVWDEQYF. Here the CDR3 DNA reads TGTGCCAGCAGCTTTGGACAGGTATGGGACGAGCAGTACTTC. Full variable domain (rest looked up from reference TRBV5-6 and TRBJ2-7): DAGVTQSPTHLIKTRGQQVTLRCSPKSGHDTVSWYQQALGQGPQFIFQYYEEEERQRGNFPDRFSGHQFPNYSSELNVNALLLGDSALYLCASSFGQVWDEQYFGPGTRLTVT.

The J gene is TRBJ1-5, the V gene TRBV28, with 10 bases fitting TRBD1. The CDR3 covers 14 residues. The V and J ends lost 5 bases and 7 bases, in that order; junction bases with no gene match: 5. In germline, CDR1 is MDHEN, CDR2 SYDVKM. CDR3 DNA: TGTGCCAGCAGTACCCCGGGACAGGGGCAGCCCCAGCATTTT. It specifies CASSTPGQGQPQHF.

The chain joins TRBV19 to TRBJ2-7; 9 nucleotides line up with TRBD1. The CDR3 runs 15 residues. Germline CDR1 LNHDA, CDR2 SQIVND (reference sequence). J gave up 4 bases and V 3 bases, and 7 bases lay outside the gene matches. DNA for the CDR3: TGTGCCAGTAGTATCTTCGGACAGGGGCTATACGAGCAGTACTTC. Encoded protein: CASSIFGQGLYEQYF.

The gene calls are TRBV27 and TRBJ1-6, with no clear D. CDR1 and CDR2 (germline): MNHEY, SMNVEV (reference sequence). This CDR3 comprises 16 residues. V lost 6 bases to trimming and J lost 4 bases, with 16 bases between them. CDR3 region: CASSEGTEKYNSPLHF. DNA for the CDR3: TGTGCCAGCAGCGAGGGCACAGAGAAATATAATTCACCCCTCCACTTT.

This chain uses TRBV7-2 with TRBJ2-7, with 7 bases lining up with TRBD2. V lost 1 base and J lost 4; bases outside the gene matches: 7. Germline V gene lookup returns CDR1 SGHTA and CDR2 FQGNSA. The CDR3 length is 15 residues. DNA of the CDR3: TGTGCCAGCAGCTTAGAGGGCGGGAGTTGGTACGAGCAGTACTTC. Residues: CASSLEGGSWYEQYF.

The V gene is TRBV5-1, the J gene TRBJ2-7, with a tentative D call TRBD1 (6 bases). Per the germline V gene, CDR1 is SGHRS and CDR2 is YFSETQ. The CDR3 contains 14 residues. Trimming took off 0 bases at V and 7 bases at J, with 14 bases between the two ends. CDR3 DNA sequence: TGCGCCAGCAGCTTGGTACAGGGATTGGGGGAGCAGTACTTC. Its protein is CASSLVQGLGEQYF.

CDR3 nucleotide sequence: TGTGCCAGCTTCCCCTTCGGGAGATTCACAGATACGCAGTATTTT. Its protein is CASFPFGRFTDTQYF. The rearrangement uses TRBV27 and TRBJ2-3; D may be TRBD2 (6 bases). The germline CDR1 and CDR2 sequences are MNHEY and SMNVEV (reference sequence). Deletions cut 8 bases from V and 2 bases from J, with 17 bases between. This CDR3 has 15 amino acids.

The gene calls are TRBV18 and TRBJ2-3, with 9 bases fitting TRBD1. This CDR3 has 16 residues. CDR1 and CDR2 (germline): KGHSH, LQKENI. The ends lost 1 base at V and 3 bases at J; junction bases unmatched: 5. The CDR3 region has the DNA TGTGCCAGCTCACCACGACAGGGGGAGAGGACAGATACGCAGTATTTT. Amino acid sequence: CASSPRQGERTDTQYF.

This chain joins TRBV29-1 and TRBJ2-3; possibly TRBD1 for D (5 bases). V was cut by 0 bases and J by 14 bases, with 18 bases left in between. The CDR3 runs to 13 residues. Germline V gene lookup returns CDR1 SQVTM and CDR2 ANQGSEA. This CDR3 is CSVEDMGPWGLYF. The CDR3 coding sequence is TGCAGCGTTGAAGATATGGGGCCATGGGGTCTGTATTTT.

The chain recombines TRBV20-1 with TRBJ1-5; 9 nucleotides match TRBD1. The CDR3 loop spans 15 amino acids. V was clipped by 3 bases and J by 6 bases; unmatched bases: 9. Germline CDR1 and CDR2: DFQATT and SNEGSKA (reference sequence). CDR3 protein: CSASGQGNTAQPQHF. As DNA, the CDR3 is TGCAGTGCTAGTGGACAGGGGAATACGGCTCAGCCCCAGCATTTT.

The gene calls are TRBV5-1 and TRBJ1-1; tentative D call: TRBD1 (6 bases). Germline CDR1 and CDR2: SGHRS and YFSETQ. The CDR3 covers 15 residues. With 3 bases removed from V and 5 bases from J, the gap between germline ends came to 17 bases. The CDR3 DNA is TGCGCCAGCAGCTCCCAGCGGCCAGGGGAAACTGAAGCTTTCTTT. Protein product: CASSSQRPGETEAFF.

J is TRBJ1-1 and V is TRBV27; 8 bases align to TRBD1. Germline lookup yields CDR1 MNHEY and CDR2 SMNVEV (reference sequence). J lost 10 bases, V lost 6 bases, and 4 bases had no gene match. The CDR3 length is 11 residues. The CDR3 is CASRSQGVAFF. CDR3 in DNA: TGTGCCAGCAGGTCACAGGGGGTAGCTTTCTTT.

This chain links TRBV7-8 with TRBJ1-5; D may be TRBD1 (5 bases). The germline V and J ends were trimmed by 5 bases and 0 bases, with 14 bases remaining between them. The CDR3 extends over 16 amino acids. Germline CDR1 is SGHVS and CDR2 is FQNEAQ. CDR3 region: CASSQTDRASNQPQHF. The CDR3 bases are TGTGCCAGCAGCCAGACTGACAGAGCTAGCAATCAGCCCCAGCATTTT.

Only a few counts were recorded for this clone. The chain has TRBV24-1 and TRBJ2-1, with D hard to call. The V end was cut by 7 bases, the J end by 4 bases, with 4 bases between. In germline, CDR1 is KGHDR, CDR2 SFDVKD. The CDR3 has 11 amino acids. The DNA for the CDR3 is TGTGCCACCAGACAATACAATGAGCAGTTCTTC. It yields the protein CATRQYNEQFF.

The chain recombines TRBV5-4 with TRBJ2-5, with a weak D call TRBD1 (6 bases). Germline assignment: CDR1 SGHNT and CDR2 YYREEE (reference sequence). The CDR3 loop spans 14 amino acids. With 4 bases removed from V and 0 bases from J, the gap between germline ends came to 10 bases. The chain's CDR3 is CASSLRTDQETQYF. As DNA, the CDR3 is TGTGCCAGCAGCCTGCGGACAGACCAAGAGACCCAGTACTTC.

V and J are TRBV12-3 or TRBV12-4 and TRBJ1-1; 7 bases map to TRBD1. The junction had 2 bases not matched to a gene; V was cut back by 3 bases and J by 4 bases. The CDR3 covers 13 residues. The CDR3 sequence: CASSLAGGTEAFF. The CDR3 DNA reads TGTGCCAGCAGTTTGGCAGGGGGCACTGAAGCTTTCTTT.

The chain couples TRBV6-6 to TRBJ1-2; D gene uncertain. The germline gives CDR1 MNHNY, CDR2 SVGAGI (reference sequence). V was clipped by 2 bases and J by 4 bases, with 8 bases between them. This CDR3 is 13 amino acids long. The CDR3 loop reads CASSYRETYGYTF. DNA for the CDR3: TGTGCCAGCAGTTACCGGGAGACCTATGGCTACACCTTC.

In its sample, this clone was seen a few times. The V call is TRBV7-2, the J call TRBJ2-7; 12 bases are a match to TRBD2. V gave up 5 bases and J gave up 7 bases; unmatched junction bases: 9. CDR3 length: 15 residues. Germline CDR1 SGHTA, CDR2 FQGNSA. CDR3 nucleotides: TGTGCCAGCAGCGTAAGACTAGCGGGAGAACAAGAGCAGTACTTC. This translates into CASSVRLAGEQEQYF.

This rearrangement joins TRBV10-3 to TRBJ1-1; a possible D gene is TRBD1 (5 bases). Germline V gene data show CDR1 as ENHRY and CDR2 as SYGVKD. V shed 2 bases and J shed 2 bases, with 12 bases lying between them. The CDR3 runs 15 residues. The CDR3 loop is CAISEGGVGNTEAFF. DNA for the CDR3: TGTGCCATCAGTGAGGGGGGGGTGGGAAACACTGAAGCTTTCTTT.

The chain has TRBV6-5 and TRBJ1-1; 10 bases are a match to TRBD1. The CDR3 is made up of 14 amino acids. Unmatched junction bases numbered 12, after V lost 6 bases and J lost 11 bases. Per germline, CDR1 MNHEY and CDR2 SVGAGI. The CDR3 loop is CASRRPGQGSQAFF. CDR3 DNA: TGTGCCAGCAGACGTCCGGGACAGGGGTCGCAGGCTTTCTTT.